Listed below are T cell receptor beta chains from one sample, sequenced in a study of memory CD4+ T cells and cytomegalovirus serostatus. Here immunoSEQ multiplex PCR was the method, and the copy in TCRdb shows in-frame clones only, minus some. The sample shows 45,000 to 60,000 clones, approximately 78% of them seen only once. The sample consisted of memory CD4+ T cells from blood. Receptors were obtained from an adult in good health and CMV-seronegative. Each CDR3 is given with its conserved first and last residue. Each record gives: J gene, D gene, clone size, V gene, CDR3 protein, CDR3 DNA. D genes are given only for firm matches. Size tells how often a clone was seen (once, few, many) or the class of an expanded clone, and some rows leave it out.

>TRBJ2-7|-|-|TRBV11-2
CASTPSRGPGSYEQYF
TGTGCCAGCACGCCATCCAGGGGACCCGGCTCCTACGAGCAGTACTTC
>TRBJ2-7|-|-|TRBV7-9
CASSIPPTGYEQYF
TGTGCCAGCAGCATCCCCCCGACAGGCTACGAGCAGTACTTC
>TRBJ2-3|-|few|TRBV7-9
CASSSGLPATDTQYF
TGTGCCAGCAGCTCGGGCCTTCCCGCCACAGATACGCAGTATTTT
>TRBJ2-1|TRBD1|once|TRBV5-4
CASQGATRYSYNEQFF
TGTGCCAGCCAGGGGGCTACACGCTACTCCTACAATGAGCAGTTCTTC
>TRBJ2-5|-|-|TRBV30
CAWSLEGKTQYF
TGTGCCTGGAGCCTGGAGGGGAAGACCCAGTACTTC
>TRBJ1-6|-|-|TRBV28
CASSLFRTDYRPLHF
TGTGCCAGCAGTTTATTTCGGACCGACTATAGACCCCTCCACTTT
>TRBJ1-4|TRBD1|once|TRBV7-8
CASSSGQGSTNEKLFF
TGTGCCAGCAGCTCGGGACAGGGTTCAACTAATGAAAAACTGTTTTTT
>TRBJ2-5|-|-|TRBV27
CASSLSLYETQYF
TGTGCCAGCAGTCTATCCCTTTACGAGACCCAGTACTTC
>TRBJ1-1|TRBD1|-|TRBV9
CASSVGQGKNTEAFF
TGTGCCAGCAGCGTCGGACAGGGGAAGAACACTGAAGCTTTCTTT
>TRBJ1-4|-|-|TRBV21-1
CASSNEWGRGSGTNEKLFF
-
>TRBJ1-2|TRBD1|-|TRBV7-3
CASSSLGGRPFDF
TGTGCCAGCAGCTCCCTAGGGGGCAGGCCGTTTGACTTC
>TRBJ2-7|-|-|TRBV6-5
CASSLRGQGLYEQYF
TGTGCCAGCAGTTTACGGGGTCAAGGGCTCTACGAGCAGTACTTC
>TRBJ1-2|-|-|TRBV14
CASSQGHPTGYTF
TGTGCCAGCAGCCAAGGACACCCAACAGGCTACACCTTC
>TRBJ2-4|-|few|TRBV2
CASRGATGAKNIQYF
TGTGCCAGCCGGGGGGCGACAGGGGCCAAAAACATTCAGTACTTC
>TRBJ2-5|TRBD2|once|TRBV7-3
CASSRLAHQTQYF
TGTGCCAGCAGCCGACTAGCCCATCAAACCCAGTACTTC
>TRBJ2-5|TRBD1|-|TRBV5-4
CASSIDRGAETQYF
TGTGCCAGCAGCATCGACAGGGGAGCGGAGACCCAGTACTTC
>TRBJ2-7|-|-|TRBV2
CASSGGGYEQYF
TGTGCCAGCAGCGGAGGGGGCTACGAGCAGTACTTC
>TRBJ2-5|-|-|TRBV5-1
CASIKGLGETQYF
TGCGCCAGCATCAAAGGACTGGGGGAGACCCAGTACTTC
>TRBJ2-7|-|-|TRBV2
CASITGLGDEQYF
TGTGCCAGTATCACAGGGTTAGGGGACGAGCAGTACTTC
>TRBJ1-2|-|-|TRBV5-6
CASRIGQRGYTF
TGTGCCAGCAGGATCGGGCAGAGGGGCTACACCTTC
>TRBJ2-7|-|-|TRBV6-5
CASSYQDRGSYEQYF
TGTGCCAGCAGTTACCAAGACCGTGGCAGCTACGAGCAGTACTTC
>TRBJ2-3|TRBD2|-|TRBV19
CASSGLAGGGEDTQYF
TGTGCCAGTAGCGGGCTAGCGGGAGGAGGGGAAGATACGCAGTATTTT
>TRBJ2-7|TRBD2|-|TRBV5-1
CASSPRSGSPNEQYF
TGCGCCAGCAGCCCCAGGAGCGGGAGCCCCAACGAGCAGTACTTC
>TRBJ2-7|TRBD2|-|TRBV5-4
CASSLAGSGGPYEQYF
TGTGCCAGCAGCTTGGCCGGGTCGGGAGGGCCCTACGAGCAGTACTTC